One sample yielded the 28 T cell receptor beta chains listed below, sequenced in a study of CD8+ T cells in alopecia areata. Treatment in this sample: oral pan-JAK inhibitor, 5-10 mg twice daily. Extracted RNA was reverse transcribed, and the resulting cDNA served as sequencing template. Profiling relied on immunoSEQ multiplex PCR, and the TCRdb table lists in-frame clones only, not all of them. The sample carries 95,000 to 100,000 clones, roughly two thirds recorded once. The specimen comprised CD8+ T cells sorted from blood, sampled at week 4, from a patient treated with tofacitinib. The receptors shown here come from a human donor with alopecia areata.

The V call is TRBV4-1, the J call TRBJ2-2; D might be TRBD1 (5 bases). Trimming cost V 0 bases and J 6 bases, with 11 bases left between them. The CDR3 contains 15 residues. CDR1 MGHRA and CDR2 YSYEKL come from the germline V gene. In DNA, the CDR3 is TGCGCCAGCAGCCAAGATGGGGCCCGCGCCGGGGAGCTGTTTTTT. Residues: CASSQDGARAGELFF.

This chain connects TRBV5-4 to TRBJ2-1; no definite D call. Germline assignment: CDR1 SGHNT and CDR2 YYREEE (reference sequence). Trimming took off 4 bases at V and 5 bases at J, with 19 bases between the two ends. This CDR3 spans 16 amino acids. The CDR3 sequence is CASSPTTILGDNEQFF. In DNA form, the CDR3 reads TGTGCCAGCAGCCCCACCACCATACTTGGCGACAATGAGCAGTTCTTC. Full variable domain (outside the CDR3, taken from reference TRBV5-4 and TRBJ2-1): ETGVTQSPTHLIKTRGQQVTLRCSSQSGHNTVSWYQQALGQGPQFIFQYYREEENGRGNFPPRFSGLQFPNYSSELNVNALELDDSALYLCASSPTTILGDNEQFFGPGTRLTVL.

V usage is TRBV9 and J usage is TRBJ1-1, with no clear D. In germline, CDR1 is SGDLS, CDR2 YYNGEE. Trimming removed 2 bases at V and 6 bases at J, with 14 bases between. This CDR3 contains 14 residues. The CDR3 bases are TGTGCCAGCAGCGTCGACACGAGCTGGGCTGAAGCTTTCTTT. Translated: CASSVDTSWAEAFF. The full variable domain, in which reference TRBV9 and TRBJ1-1 provide the parts outside the CDR3, is DSGVTQTPKHLITATGQRVTLRCSPRSGDLSVYWYQQSLDQGLQFLIQYYNGEERAKGNILERFSAQQFPDLHSELNLSSLELGDSALYFCASSVDTSWAEAFFGQGTRLTVV.

The CDR3 nucleotides are TGCGCCAGCAGCCAAGTCGCGGACGGGACTGAAGCTTTCTTT. Protein: CASSQVADGTEAFF. The rearrangement uses TRBV4-1 and TRBJ1-1; D remains unclear. The CDR3 sequence is 14 residues long. The germline V gene has CDR1 MGHRA and CDR2 YSYEKL. V was trimmed by 1 base and J by 5 bases, leaving 11 bases between them.

V usage is TRBV4-3 and J usage is TRBJ2-3; 7 positions match TRBD1. The CDR3 totals 16 residues. Germline loops: CDR1 LGHNA, CDR2 YSLEER. J was trimmed by 0 bases and V by 0 bases; bases with no gene match: 3. Here the CDR3 DNA reads TGCGCCAGCAGCCAAGACCACAGGGGAAGCACAGATACGCAGTATTTT. It is translated as CASSQDHRGSTDTQYF.

This chain uses TRBV30 with TRBJ2-3; the D gene is possibly TRBD2 (5 bases). The CDR3 contains 14 residues. The germline V gene has CDR1 GTSNPN and CDR2 SVGIG (reference sequence). Trimming cost V 1 base and J 5 bases, with 13 bases left between them. DNA of the CDR3: TGTGCCTGGAGTGAGTCTAGCTATTTAGATACGCAGTATTTT. Amino acids: CAWSESSYLDTQYF.

This clone has just a few counts. The chain carries TRBV27 and TRBJ2-1, with 11 nucleotides matching TRBD2. The germline gives CDR1 MNHEY, CDR2 SMNVEV (reference sequence). The CDR3 is made up of 14 amino acids. V trimming: 3 bases; J trimming: 7 bases; junction bases outside the gene matches: 2. The CDR3 region has the DNA TGTGCCAGCAGTTTTACTAGCGGGAGTAATGAGCAGTTCTTC. It translates to CASSFTSGSNEQFF.

The rearrangement uses TRBV5-1 and TRBJ1-2; D might be TRBD1 (5 bases). Per germline, CDR1 SGHRS and CDR2 YFSETQ. The CDR3 has 12 residues. V dropped 0 bases and J dropped 7 bases, with 7 bases sitting between them. This CDR3 is CASSLAGTGYTF. CDR3 nucleotide sequence: TGCGCCAGCAGCTTGGCAGGGACTGGCTACACCTTC.

This clone occurred a few times. The V gene is TRBV27, the J gene TRBJ1-5; TRBD1 matches 8 bases. Trimming removed 5 bases from V and 5 bases from J; junction bases left unmatched: 5. Germline CDR1 and CDR2: MNHEY and SMNVEV (reference sequence). The CDR3 has 14 residues. The CDR3 sequence is CASSGQGGDQPQHF. As DNA, the CDR3 is TGTGCCAGCAGTGGACAGGGAGGCGATCAGCCCCAGCATTTT.

This clone was observed a handful of times. The chain uses TRBV27 and TRBJ1-2; a weak D match, TRBD1 (6 bases). Trimming took off 6 bases at V and 5 bases at J, with 13 bases between the two ends. There are 13 residues in the CDR3. From germline, CDR1 is MNHEY and CDR2 SMNVEV (reference sequence). This CDR3 is CASSFTGRYGYTF. CDR3 sequence (DNA): TGTGCCAGCAGCTTTACAGGGCGGTATGGCTACACCTTC.

The chain links TRBV23-1 to TRBJ2-1, with no clear D. Being an ORF, TRBV23-1 has a function that is uncertain. The CDR3 is 13 amino acids. V lost 0 bases and J 6 bases, leaving 6 bases between the germline ends. The CDR3 is CASSQSFGNEQFF. CDR3 bases: TGCGCCAGCAGTCAATCTTTTGGCAATGAGCAGTTCTTC.

This chain connects TRBV29-1 to TRBJ2-5, with D tentatively TRBD1 (6 bases). This CDR3 is 13 amino acids long. Germline CDR1 is SQVTM and CDR2 is ANQGSEA. V gave up 8 bases and J gave up 5 bases, with 18 bases separating them. The DNA for the CDR3 is TGCAGCTTTACAACAGGGTTTTGGGAGACCCAGTACTTC. Translating gives CSFTTGFWETQYF.

The V and J genes are TRBV29-1 and TRBJ2-1, with TRBD1 matching over 7 bases. This CDR3 spans 11 amino acids. Per the germline V gene, CDR1 is SQVTM and CDR2 is ANQGSEA. V lost 4 bases to trimming and J lost 12 bases; unmatched junction nucleotides: 6. In DNA form, the CDR3 reads TGCAGCGTTGGACAGGGTGGTGGGCAGTTCTTC. This codes for CSVGQGGGQFF.

This chain connects TRBV7-3 to TRBJ2-3; tentative D call: TRBD1 (6 bases). CDR1 SGHTA and CDR2 FQGTGA come from the germline V gene. This CDR3 spans 15 amino acids. V was clipped by 4 bases and J by 1 base, with 12 bases between them. The CDR3 loop is CASSSFPGGTDTQYF. CDR3 nucleotides: TGTGCCAGCAGCTCGTTTCCAGGGGGCACAGATACGCAGTATTTT. The full variable domain, its missing parts supplied by reference TRBV7-3 and TRBJ2-3, is GAGVSQTPSNKVTEKGKYVELRCDPISGHTALYWYRQSLGQGPEFLIYFQGTGAADDSGLPNDRFFAVRPEGSVSTLKIQRTERGDSAVYLCASSSFPGGTDTQYFGPGTRLTVL.

The sample holds a few counts of this clone. V is TRBV6-5 and J is TRBJ2-3; 7 nucleotides line up with TRBD2. The ends lost 7 bases at V and 2 bases at J; junction bases unmatched: 9. Germline V lookup: CDR1 MNHEY, CDR2 SVGAGI. CDR3 length equals 15 residues. The CDR3, as DNA: TGTGCCAGCACCTCTTCGCGGGGGATCACAGATACGCAGTATTTT. Its protein product is CASTSSRGITDTQYF.

The rearrangement joins TRBV30 to TRBJ1-2; the match to TRBD1 covers 7 bases. The CDR3 is made up of 15 amino acids. V lost 2 bases to trimming and J lost 0 bases; unmatched junction nucleotides: 6. CDR1 is GTSNPN and CDR2 is SVGIG in the germline V gene (reference sequence). For the CDR3, the DNA is TGTGCCTGGAGTCTTCCGCAGGGGGCTAACTATGGCTACACCTTC. This sequence encodes CAWSLPQGANYGYTF.

This CDR3 is CASWDGASYNEQFF. The CDR3, as DNA: TGTGCCAGCTGGGACGGAGCCTCCTACAATGAGCAGTTCTTC. V and J are TRBV19 and TRBJ2-1, with D perhaps assigned TRBD1 or TRBD2 (5 bases each). Germline V gene lookup returns CDR1 LNHDA and CDR2 SQIVND (reference sequence). The V gene lost 9 bases and the J gene lost 0 bases, with 12 bases spanning the gap. CDR3 length equals 14 residues. Drawing the rest from reference TRBV19 and TRBJ2-1, the complete variable domain is DGGITQSPKYLFRKEGQNVTLSCEQNLNHDAMYWYRQDPGQGLRLIYYSQIVNDFQKGDIAEGYSVSREKKESFPLTVTSAQKNPTAFYLCASWDGASYNEQFFGPGTRLTVL.

J is TRBJ2-4 and V is TRBV19, with a weak D call TRBD1 (5 bases). The V end lost 5 bases, the J end lost 10 bases, and 12 bases lay between the germline ends. Germline assignment: CDR1 LNHDA and CDR2 SQIVND (reference sequence). CDR3 length equals 12 residues. Here the CDR3 DNA reads TGTGCCAGTAGTCCACCGACAGAAATTCAGTACTTC. This sequence encodes CASSPPTEIQYF.

V and J are TRBV6-5 and TRBJ2-5; D is uncertain. This CDR3 region has 14 residues. V shed 0 bases and J shed 3 bases, with 8 bases lying between them. Germline V lookup: CDR1 MNHEY, CDR2 SVGAGI. Written as DNA, the CDR3 is TGTGCCAGCAGTTACTCCCTAGGAAAAGAGACCCAGTACTTC. This sequence encodes CASSYSLGKETQYF.

Only a few counts were recorded for this clone. This chain connects TRBV25-1 to TRBJ2-5; D gene ambiguous. V lost 7 bases, J lost 3 bases, and 3 bases lay in between. This CDR3 contains 10 residues. Germline V gene lookup returns CDR1 MGHDK and CDR2 SYGVNS. The CDR3 DNA is TGTGCCAGCATGGAAGAGACCCAGTACTTC. It encodes CASMEETQYF. The whole variable domain, filled in from reference TRBV25-1 and TRBJ2-5, reads EADIYQTPRYLVIGTGKKITLECSQTMGHDKMYWYQQDPGMELHLIHYSYGVNSTEKGDLSSESTVSRIRTEHFPLTLESARPSHTSQYLCASMEETQYFGPGTRLLVL.

This clone showed up just a few times. The genes are TRBV27 and TRBJ2-7, with 10 bases that match TRBD2. In germline, CDR1 is MNHEY, CDR2 SMNVEV (reference sequence). The CDR3 contains 15 residues. V was clipped by 4 bases and J by 4 bases; unmatched bases: 7. CDR3 region: CASSYLAGERYEQYF. CDR3 sequence (DNA): TGTGCCAGCAGTTACCTAGCGGGAGAGAGGTACGAGCAGTACTTC.

The V and J genes are TRBV9 and TRBJ1-2, with D tentatively TRBD1 (6 bases). Trimming took 2 bases from V and 4 from J, leaving 12 bases between them. This CDR3 has 14 residues. The germline V gene has CDR1 SGDLS and CDR2 YYNGEE. The CDR3 loop reads CASSVTGLPYGYTF. CDR3 nucleotides: TGTGCCAGCAGCGTGACAGGACTCCCCTATGGCTACACCTTC.

This chain connects TRBV30 to TRBJ1-1; D not resolved. CDR1 is GTSNPN, CDR2 SVGIG, per germline (reference sequence). This CDR3 is built from 11 residues. Trimming left V 3 bases short and J 8 bases short, with 10 bases between. The CDR3 region is CAWRLGGEAFF. The DNA for the CDR3 is TGTGCCTGGAGGTTGGGTGGAGAAGCTTTCTTT.

The rearrangement links TRBV4-1 to TRBJ1-1; D not resolved. The CDR3 totals 12 residues. The V end was cut by 0 bases, the J end by 7 bases, with 6 bases between. Germline CDR1 MGHRA, CDR2 YSYEKL. The CDR3 DNA sequence: TGCGCCAGCAGCCAAGATGGGCGTGAAGCTTTCTTT. Its translation is CASSQDGREAFF.

This clone has only one observation. The J gene is TRBJ2-7, the V gene TRBV30; 9 bases align to TRBD2. Losses at the gene ends were 2 bases for V and 2 bases for J; bases not matched to a gene: 4. Germline V gene lookup returns CDR1 GTSNPN and CDR2 SVGIG (reference sequence). CDR3 length: 14 amino acids. In DNA, the CDR3 is TGTGCCTGGAGTTTTGTAGCGGGAGCCTACGAGCAGTACTTC. Translating gives CAWSFVAGAYEQYF.

The chain links TRBV7-9 to TRBJ1-1; D is possibly TRBD1 (5 bases). CDR1 is SEHNR and CDR2 is FQNEAQ in the germline V gene (reference sequence). Between the trimmed V and J ends, which lost 3 bases and 3 bases, there was a span of 11 bases. The CDR3 length is 14 residues. CDR3 DNA sequence: TGTGCCAGCAGCTTGAAGGGGACTCACACTGAAGCTTTCTTT. Translated, it gives CASSLKGTHTEAFF.

V and J are TRBV29-1 and TRBJ1-1; D is perhaps TRBD1 (5 bases). Germline V gives CDR1 SQVTM, CDR2 ANQGSEA. V was cut by 8 bases and J by 0 bases, with 19 bases left in between. The CDR3 is made up of 15 amino acids. CDR3 sequence: CSPKRVAGMNTEAFF. In nucleotides, the CDR3 is TGCAGCCCTAAGAGGGTGGCAGGGATGAACACTGAAGCTTTCTTT. Complete variable domain (other parts from reference TRBV29-1 and TRBJ1-1): SAVISQKPSRDICQRGTSLTIQCQVDSQVTMMFWYRQQPGQSLTLIATANQGSEATYESGFVIDKFPISRPNLTFSTLTVSNMSPEDSSIYLCSPKRVAGMNTEAFFGQGTRLTVV.

The V and J genes are TRBV5-4 and TRBJ2-1; 10 positions match TRBD2. Germline values: CDR1 SGHNT, CDR2 YYREEE (reference sequence). V lost 0 bases to trimming and J lost 3 bases; unmatched junction nucleotides: 12. The CDR3 loop spans 19 amino acids. As DNA, the CDR3 is TGTGCCAGCAGCTTGGCCGTTCTAGCGGGAGTGACTTTCTACAATGAGCAGTTCTTC. Its translation is CASSLAVLAGVTFYNEQFF.